This record looks at one T cell receptor (beta chain) sequence and its context. What it binds is unknown. The TCR library protocol was used to attach unique molecular identifiers. These identifiers were attached to individual cDNA molecules. TCRdb reprocessed the 5' RACE reads via MiXCR and lists one record per CDR3 protein. The sample holds 55,000 to 65,000 distinct CDR3 sequences, 11% seen once. The sample is drawn from a study of early T cells in non-severe SARS-CoV-2 infection. Study details: The input, bulk RNA from unsorted whole blood, was sequenced, and chains were unpaired.

V lost 6 bases and J 1 base, leaving 13 bases between the germline ends. The CDR3 is 14 amino acids. Study-wide results and limits: The study's VDJdb matching favored anti-spike CD8 responses and missed private and CD4 specificities.

Sequencing used whole blood. The V call is TRBV12-3 or TRBV12-4, the J call TRBJ2-7; D perhaps matches TRBD2 (5 bases). This TCR was recovered from an adult who was a healthcare worker with PCR-confirmed SARS-CoV-2 infection or an uninfected control (not recorded which). In nucleotides, the CDR3 is TGTGCCAGCAGCTCCGGACTGAAATCCTACGAGCAGTACTTC. It translates to CASSSGLKSYEQYF.